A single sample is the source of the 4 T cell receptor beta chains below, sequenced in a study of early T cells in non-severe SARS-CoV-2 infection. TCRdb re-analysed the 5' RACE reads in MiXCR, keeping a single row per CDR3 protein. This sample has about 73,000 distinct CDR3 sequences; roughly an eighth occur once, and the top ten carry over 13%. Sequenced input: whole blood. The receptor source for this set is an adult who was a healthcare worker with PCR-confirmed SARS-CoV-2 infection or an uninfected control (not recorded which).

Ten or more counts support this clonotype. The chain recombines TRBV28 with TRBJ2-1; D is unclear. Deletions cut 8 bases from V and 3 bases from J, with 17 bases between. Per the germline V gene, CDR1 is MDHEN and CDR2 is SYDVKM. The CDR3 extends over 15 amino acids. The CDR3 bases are TGTGCCAGCCTCTCCCTGGGGTCACACTACAATGAGCAGTTCTTC. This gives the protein CASLSLGSHYNEQFF.

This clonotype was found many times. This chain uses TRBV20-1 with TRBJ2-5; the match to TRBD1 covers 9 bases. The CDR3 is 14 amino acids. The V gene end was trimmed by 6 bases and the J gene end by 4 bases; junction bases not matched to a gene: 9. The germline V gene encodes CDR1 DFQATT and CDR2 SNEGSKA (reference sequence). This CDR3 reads CSARTGEAAETQYF. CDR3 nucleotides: TGCAGTGCCCGGACAGGGGAAGCAGCAGAGACCCAGTACTTC.

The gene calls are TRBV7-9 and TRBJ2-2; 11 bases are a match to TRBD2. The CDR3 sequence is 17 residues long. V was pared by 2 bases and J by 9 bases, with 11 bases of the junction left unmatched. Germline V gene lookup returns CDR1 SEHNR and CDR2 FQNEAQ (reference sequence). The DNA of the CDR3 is TGTGCCAGCAGCTTATACGGCGGGACTAGCGGCTACCGGGAGCTGTTTTTT. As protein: CASSLYGGTSGYRELFF. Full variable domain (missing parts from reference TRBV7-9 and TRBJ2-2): DTGVSQNPRHKITKRGQNVTFRCDPISEHNRLYWYRQTLGQGPEFLTYFQNEAQLEKSRLLSDRFSAERPKGSFSTLEIQRTEQGDSAMYLCASSLYGGTSGYRELFFGEGSRLTVL.

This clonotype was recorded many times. CDR3 protein: CASSPLGTGGTIQYF. In nucleotides, the CDR3 is TGTGCCAGCAGCCCTTTGGGGACAGGGGGAACCATTCAGTACTTC. The chain links TRBV4-2 to TRBJ2-4, with 11 bases identical to TRBD1. With V trimmed by 4 bases and J by 9 bases, 8 bases remained unmatched. Germline assignment: CDR1 LGHNA and CDR2 YNFKEQ. The CDR3 consists of 15 residues.